This TCR beta chain was profiled in a study of T-cell reconstitution after alpha-beta-depleted transplantation in children. Germline CDR1 SQVTM, CDR2 ANQGSEA. The ends were cut back, 3 bases at V and 8 bases at J, with 10 bases in the middle. This CDR3 contains 12 residues. Molecular barcoding with unique molecular identifiers was used for the TCRbeta library. Each CDR3 protein is one row after TCRdb ran MiXCR on the PCR reads. The sample carries more than 250,000 distinct CDR3 sequences, nearly 10% recorded once. This clonotype was counted a few times. The chain combines TRBV29-1 with TRBJ2-2; D might be TRBD2 (5 bases). The specimen comprised PBMCs from the stem cell graft donor, sampled from the stem cell graft. The TCR sequence derives from a human donor who donated a stem cell graft to a child with SCID. CDR3 nucleotides: TGCAGCGTTGATCCGGGGAGAGGGGAGCTGTTTTTT. It yields the protein CSVDPGRGELFF.